A single sample gave rise to the 15 T cell receptor beta chains below, sequenced in a study of identical twins. TCRdb reprocessed the 5' RACE reads via MiXCR and lists one record per CDR3 protein. This repertoire shows around 450,000 distinct CDR3 sequences, over 12% found once; its top ten account for approximately 0.52%. These data were likewise used in another study, on yellow fever vaccine responses in identical twins.

Sequencing used CD4+ T cells sorted from blood. These receptors were obtained from a woman aged 18-29 years in good health.

The rearrangement joins TRBV7-2 to TRBJ2-5; D gene uncertain. This CDR3 comprises 13 residues. Germline V gene lookup returns CDR1 SGHTA and CDR2 FQGNSA. V lost 3 bases and J 5 bases, leaving 10 bases between the germline ends. CDR3 sequence: CASSLKGPETQYF. The CDR3 region has the DNA TGTGCCAGCAGCTTGAAGGGTCCGGAGACCCAGTACTTC.

The chain couples TRBV6-2 or TRBV6-3 to TRBJ2-5; 10 bases match TRBD2. The CDR3 extends over 15 amino acids. With 7 bases clipped from V and 7 bases from J, the junction kept 12 bases outside the gene matches. Germline CDR1 is MNHEY and CDR2 is SVGEGT. The CDR3 loop is CASNPGLARRGTQYF. The CDR3 DNA is TGTGCCAGCAACCCGGGACTAGCGAGGCGGGGGACCCAGTACTTC.

The V and J genes are TRBV7-2 and TRBJ2-7; 11 nucleotides agree with TRBD1. From germline, CDR1 is SGHTA and CDR2 FQGNSA. V gave up 5 bases and J gave up 2 bases; unmatched junction bases: 8. The CDR3 consists of 16 residues. CDR3 bases: TGTGCCAGCAGCCTGATAGGGACAGGGGGTACCTACGAGCAGTACTTC. Translation: CASSLIGTGGTYEQYF.

CDR3 sequence: CSVQVLNTEAFF. Written as DNA, the CDR3 is TGCAGTGTTCAAGTTTTGAACACTGAAGCTTTCTTT. The V call is TRBV20-1, the J call TRBJ1-1; D unresolved. Trimming left V 7 bases short and J 0 bases short, with 9 bases between. The CDR3 is 12 residues long. In germline, CDR1 is DFQATT, CDR2 SNEGSKA (reference sequence).

This clonotype was observed a few times. The CDR3 nucleotides read TGTGCCAGCAGCTTGGCCGGACCCGCGGTCCACGAGCAGTACTTC. Translating gives CASSLAGPAVHEQYF. This chain joins TRBV7-9 and TRBJ2-7; D is unresolved. This CDR3 is 15 amino acids long. Trimming removed 3 bases from V and 5 bases from J, with 17 bases in between. Germline CDR1 is SEHNR and CDR2 is FQNEAQ (reference sequence).

Only a few counts were recorded for this clonotype. The V gene is TRBV27, the J gene TRBJ2-1, with 7 bases that match TRBD2. CDR1 and CDR2 (germline): MNHEY, SMNVEV (reference sequence). The CDR3 is 16 amino acids. The junction had 13 bases not matched to a gene; V was cut back by 8 bases and J by 3 bases. The CDR3 nucleotides read TGTGCCAGCGGGGAAGGCGGGAGACCTAACTACAATGAGCAGTTCTTC. Translated, it gives CASGEGGRPNYNEQFF.

This sequence joins TRBV6-1 and TRBJ2-7, with D possibly TRBD2 on 5 matching bases. The CDR3 loop spans 15 amino acids. Germline V CDR1 and CDR2: MNHNS, SASEGT. V was trimmed by 6 bases and J by 5 bases, leaving 20 bases between them. CDR3: CASSRGRGAAHEQYF. CDR3 DNA sequence: TGTGCCAGCAGCCGCGGCCGGGGTGCGGCCCACGAGCAGTACTTC.

The chain's CDR3 is CASSSLAGQDGELFF. DNA for the CDR3: TGTGCCAGCAGCTCACTAGCGGGACAGGACGGGGAGCTGTTTTTT. The V call is TRBV7-2, the J call TRBJ2-2, with 10 bases lining up with TRBD2. CDR1 and CDR2 (germline): SGHTA, FQGNSA. The CDR3 is 15 amino acids. Trimming removed 4 bases from V and 7 bases from J; junction bases left unmatched: 6.

This clonotype occurred many times. CDR3 nucleotide sequence: TGCAGCGTTCCCCAGGTTGTGGGGTCGAACACCGGGGAGCTGTTTTTT. This translates into CSVPQVVGSNTGELFF. The rearrangement joins TRBV29-1 to TRBJ2-2; no clear D gene. V gave up 5 bases and J gave up 0 bases, with 16 bases separating them. This CDR3 is 16 amino acids long. Germline-derived CDR1 and CDR2 are SQVTM and ANQGSEA.

This chain links TRBV21-1 with TRBJ1-1; the table's D call, TRBD1, has no DNA check behind it. TRBV21-1 is deemed a pseudogene. This CDR3 is built from 11 residues. The CDR3 protein is CASSPQDEAFF. The DNA for the CDR3 is TGTGCCAGCAGCCCACAGGATGAAGCTTTCTTT.

The chain combines TRBV6-5 with TRBJ2-3; the D gene is possibly TRBD1 (5 bases). This CDR3 has 15 residues. The V end lost 4 bases, the J end lost 3 bases, and 14 bases lay between the germline ends. Germline loops: CDR1 MNHEY, CDR2 SVGAGI. CDR3 bases: TGTGCCAGCAGTTCCGGGCGTAAGGGGACAGATACGCAGTATTTT. Its translation is CASSSGRKGTDTQYF.

The chain employs TRBV7-8 and TRBJ2-7; D gene unclear. The CDR3 is 14 amino acids. The germline CDR1 and CDR2 sequences are SGHVS and FQNEAQ. V lost 4 bases, J lost 3 bases, and 13 bases lay in between. The CDR3 reads CASSSLEFLYEQYF. CDR3 bases: TGTGCCAGCAGCTCCCTGGAGTTCCTCTACGAGCAGTACTTC. The entire variable domain, with the rest obtained from reference TRBV7-8 and TRBJ2-7, is as follows: GAGVSQSPRYKVAKRGQDVALRCDPISGHVSLFWYQQALGQGPEFLTYFQNEAQLDKSGLPSDRFFAERPEGSVSTLKIQRTQQEDSAVYLCASSSLEFLYEQYFGPGTRLTVT.

J is TRBJ1-1 and V is TRBV5-1; D call uncertain. The V and J ends lost 1 base and 3 bases respectively, with 7 bases between them. The germline V gene encodes CDR1 SGHRS and CDR2 YFSETQ. This CDR3 region has 13 residues. This CDR3 is CASSLSVDTEAFF. CDR3 nucleotide sequence: TGCGCCAGCAGCTTGTCGGTTGACACTGAAGCTTTCTTT.

In its sample, this clonotype was seen a few times. The chain links TRBV20-1 to TRBJ2-7; the match to TRBD2 covers 13 bases. Germline V gene lookup returns CDR1 DFQATT and CDR2 SNEGSKA (reference sequence). This CDR3 has 19 amino acids. The J segment lost 4 bases and the V segment lost 0 bases, leaving 15 bases of the junction unmatched. CDR3 residues: CSARDRDSPWTSGSYEQYF. The CDR3 DNA reads as TGCAGTGCTAGAGATCGGGACTCCCCTTGGACTAGCGGGAGTTACGAGCAGTACTTC.

This clonotype turned up a few times. The chain couples TRBV5-1 to TRBJ2-7, with TRBD2 identical over 8 bases. The CDR3 totals 15 residues. V lost 0 bases, J lost 3 bases, and 5 bases stayed unmatched. Germline values: CDR1 SGHRS, CDR2 YFSETQ. CDR3 bases: TGCGCCAGCAGCTTGGCCGGGACTAGTCTCTACGAGCAGTACTTC. Protein product: CASSLAGTSLYEQYF.